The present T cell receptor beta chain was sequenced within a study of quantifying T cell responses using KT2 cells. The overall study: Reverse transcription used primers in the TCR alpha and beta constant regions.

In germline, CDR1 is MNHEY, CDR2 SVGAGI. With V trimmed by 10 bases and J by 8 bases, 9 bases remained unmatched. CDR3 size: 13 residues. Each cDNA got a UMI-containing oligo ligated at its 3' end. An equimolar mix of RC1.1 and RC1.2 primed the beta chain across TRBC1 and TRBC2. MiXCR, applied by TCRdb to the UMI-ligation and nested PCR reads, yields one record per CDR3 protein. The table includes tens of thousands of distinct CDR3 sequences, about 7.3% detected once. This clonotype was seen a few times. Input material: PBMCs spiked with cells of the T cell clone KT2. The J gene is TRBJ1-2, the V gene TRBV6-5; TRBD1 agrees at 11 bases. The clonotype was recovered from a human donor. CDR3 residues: CAIRDRGFRGYTF. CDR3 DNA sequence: TGTGCCATCCGGGACAGGGGGTTTAGGGGCTACACCTTC.